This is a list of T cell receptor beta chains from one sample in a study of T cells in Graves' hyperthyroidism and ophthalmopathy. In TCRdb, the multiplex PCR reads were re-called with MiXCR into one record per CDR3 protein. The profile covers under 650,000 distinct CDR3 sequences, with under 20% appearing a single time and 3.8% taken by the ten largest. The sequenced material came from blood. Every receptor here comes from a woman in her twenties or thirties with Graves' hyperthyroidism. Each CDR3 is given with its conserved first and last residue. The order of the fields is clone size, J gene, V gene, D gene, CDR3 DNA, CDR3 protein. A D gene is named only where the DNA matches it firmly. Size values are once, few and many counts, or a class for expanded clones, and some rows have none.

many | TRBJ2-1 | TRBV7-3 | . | TGTGCCAGCAGCTTAAGTTACGGAGGGTTCAATGAGCAGTTCTTC | CASSLSYGGFNEQFF
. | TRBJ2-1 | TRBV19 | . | TGTGCCAGTAGTATAATACGGAGCTCCTACAATGAGCAGTTCTTC | CASSIIRSSYNEQFF
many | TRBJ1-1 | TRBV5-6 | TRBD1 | TGTGCCAGCAGCCGGATGGGACAGGGTGGTCTGAACACTGAAGCTTTCTTT | CASSRMGQGGLNTEAFF
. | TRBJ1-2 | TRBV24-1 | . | TGTGCCACCAGTGATTTGGGTGGCTACACCTTC | CATSDLGGYTF
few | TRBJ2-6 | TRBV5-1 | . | TGCGCCAAAGTGGGTAGCGTGAACTCTGGGGCCAACGTCCTGACTTTC | CAKVGSVNSGANVLTF
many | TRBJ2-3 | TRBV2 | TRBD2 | TGTGCCAGCAGTGCTAGCGGGAGATCGGATACGCAGTATTTT | CASSASGRSDTQYF
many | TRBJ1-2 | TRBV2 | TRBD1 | TGTGCCAGCACCCTACCCACGACAGGGACCGCCTCCGGCTACACCTTC | CASTLPTTGTASGYTF
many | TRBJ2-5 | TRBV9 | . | TGTGCCAGCAGCGCCGGGACGGTCAGTGAGACCCAGTACTTC | CASSAGTVSETQYF
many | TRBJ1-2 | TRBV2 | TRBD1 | TGTGCCAGCAGTGAAGGTGACAGGGCCTATGGCTACACCTTC | CASSEGDRAYGYTF
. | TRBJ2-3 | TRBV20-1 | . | TGCAGTGCCCGGGGGCTCACAGATACGCAGTATTTT | CSARGLTDTQYF
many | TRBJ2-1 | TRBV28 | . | TGTGCCAGCAAGTCGGTGGAGGCGGGGGCGGATGAGCAGTTCTTC | CASKSVEAGADEQFF
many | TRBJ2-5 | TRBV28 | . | TGTGCCAGCAGTTTATCTTCACACCAAGAGACCCAGTACTTC | CASSLSSHQETQYF
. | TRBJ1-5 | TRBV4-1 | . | TGCGCCAGCAGCCACGGACTCTTTAGCAATCAGCCCCAGCATTTT | CASSHGLFSNQPQHF
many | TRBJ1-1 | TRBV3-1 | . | TGTGCCAGCAGCCAAGAGGCCTCATCGAACACTGAAGCTTTCTTT | CASSQEASSNTEAFF
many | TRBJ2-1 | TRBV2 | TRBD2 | TGTGCCAGCACTCTAGCGGGAACCTACAATGAGCAGTTCTTC | CASTLAGTYNEQFF
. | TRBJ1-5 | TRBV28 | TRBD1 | TGTGCCAGCAGTTCCGCGGACAGGGGCTCTAATCAGCCCCAGCATTTT | CASSSADRGSNQPQHF
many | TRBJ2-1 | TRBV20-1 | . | TGCAGTGCCAGTACCGGGACCATGTACAATGAGCAGTTCTTC | CSASTGTMYNEQFF
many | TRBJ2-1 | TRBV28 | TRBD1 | TGTGCCAGCAGTTTAATAAGGACAGGGGTTAATGAGCAGTTCTTC | CASSLIRTGVNEQFF
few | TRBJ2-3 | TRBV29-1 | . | TGCAGCGTTCGATTAGCAACTAGCACAGATACGCAGTATTTT | CSVRLATSTDTQYF
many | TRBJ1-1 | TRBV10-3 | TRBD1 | TGTGCCATCGGTAAAAAAGGACAGGGGGCGAACACTGAAGCTTTCTTT | CAIGKKGQGANTEAFF
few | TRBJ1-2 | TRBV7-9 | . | TGTGCCAGCAGCTTAAGGGTACAAGGGTATGGCTACACCTTC | CASSLRVQGYGYTF
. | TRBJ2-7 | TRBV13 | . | TGTGCCAGCAGCTCCTCCGGGACCGGTTGGTACGAGCAGTACTTC | CASSSSGTGWYEQYF
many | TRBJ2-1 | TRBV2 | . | TGTGCCAGCAGTGAATACGGGGGCAATGAGCAGTTCTTC | CASSEYGGNEQFF
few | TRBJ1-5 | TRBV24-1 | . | TGTGCCACCAGTGATCGACAGCTAGGAGGGCCCCAGCATTTT | CATSDRQLGGPQHF
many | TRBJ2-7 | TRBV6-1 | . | TGTGCCAGCAGAAAACCGGGGGGCTTAGAGCAGTACTTC | CASRKPGGLEQYF
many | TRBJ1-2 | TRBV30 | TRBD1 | TGTGCCTGGGGAACTGGACAGGGAAACTATGGCTACACCTTC | CAWGTGQGNYGYTF
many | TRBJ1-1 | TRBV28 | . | TGTGCCAGCAATAGGGTGACCACTGAAGCTTTCTTT | CASNRVTTEAFF
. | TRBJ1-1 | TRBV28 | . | TGTGCCAGCAACCTGAACACTGAAGCTTTCTTT | CASNLNTEAFF
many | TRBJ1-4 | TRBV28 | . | TGTGCCAGCAGTGTCGGTGAAAAACTGTTTTTT | CASSVGEKLFF
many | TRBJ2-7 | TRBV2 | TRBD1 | TGTGCCAGCAACCGGGACAGTCCCTACGAGCAGTACTTC | CASNRDSPYEQYF
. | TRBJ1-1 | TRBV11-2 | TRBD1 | TGTGCCAGCAGACGTGACAGGGGGAGCGGTGAAGCTTTCTTT | CASRRDRGSGEAFF
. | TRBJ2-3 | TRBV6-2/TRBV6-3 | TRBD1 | TGTGCCAGCAGTACCACTACAGGGGTTCCGGAGGATACGCAGTATTTT | CASSTTTGVPEDTQYF
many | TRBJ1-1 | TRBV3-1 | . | TGTGCCAGCAGCCAAGAGAGGGACACTGAAGCTTTCTTT | CASSQERDTEAFF
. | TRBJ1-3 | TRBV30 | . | TGTGCCTGGAATTCTGGTGCGGGAAACACCATATATTTT | CAWNSGAGNTIYF
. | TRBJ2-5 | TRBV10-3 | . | TGTGCCATCAGTGAGTCCGTAGGGGGAGGCCTCCTCGGGGAAGAGACCCAGTACTTC | CAISESVGGGLLGEETQYF
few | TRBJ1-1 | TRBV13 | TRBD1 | TGTGCCAGCAGCTCGATCCCGGGACAGGGGCCACCGAACACTGAAGCTTTCTTT | CASSSIPGQGPPNTEAFF
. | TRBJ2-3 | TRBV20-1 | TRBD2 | TGCAGTGCTAGAGTCGGAACTAGCGGCACAGATACGCAGTATTTT | CSARVGTSGTDTQYF
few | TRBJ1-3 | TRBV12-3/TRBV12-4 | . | TGTGCCAGCAGTTCGACCTTAGGGGCCCGCTCCGTCTCTGGAAACACCATATATTTT | CASSSTLGARSVSGNTIYF
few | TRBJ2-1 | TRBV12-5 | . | TGTGCTAGTGGTCCCGGGGCTAGCGAGAATGAGCAGTTCTTC | CASGPGASENEQFF
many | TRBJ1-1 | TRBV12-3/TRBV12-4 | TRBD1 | TGTGCCAGCACTAAGACAGGGGCGGACACTGAAGCTTTCTTT | CASTKTGADTEAFF
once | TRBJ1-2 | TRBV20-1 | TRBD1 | TGCAGTGCTAGAGATCAGGGGGCCCATGGCTACACCTTC | CSARDQGAHGYTF
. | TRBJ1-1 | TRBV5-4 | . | TGTGCCAGCAGCTCAAATTCCGGGGCCCAAGGACGAGGTGCTTTCTTT | CASSSNSGAQGRGAFF
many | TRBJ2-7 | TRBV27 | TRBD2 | TGTGCCAGCAGTTGGGCCGGGACTAGGAACGAGCAGTACTTC | CASSWAGTRNEQYF
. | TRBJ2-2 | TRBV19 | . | TGTGCCAGTATGCGGGAGACAGGAATTAACACCGGGGAGCTGTTTTTT | CASMRETGINTGELFF
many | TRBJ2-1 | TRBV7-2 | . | TGTGCCAGCAGCTTAGCGCAGGTACCCTACAATGAGCAGTTCTTC | CASSLAQVPYNEQFF
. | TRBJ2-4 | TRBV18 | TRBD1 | TGTGCCAGCGCCACACAGGGGGCCAAAAACATTCAGTACTTC | CASATQGAKNIQYF
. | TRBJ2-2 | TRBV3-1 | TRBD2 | TGTGCCAGCAGCCGGACTAGCGGGAGAAGTCGGGAGCTGTTTTTT | CASSRTSGRSRELFF